The next 19 T cell receptor beta chains were all read from a single sample in a study of shared clonotypes between healthy human individuals. Data came from immunoSEQ multiplex PCR; TCRdb stores just in-frame clones and leaves some out. Of roughly 1.5 million clones in the sample, approximately 98% were seen once. Source material: naive CD4+ T cells sorted from blood. Noted subset: CD45RA+ positively selected. The receptors were gathered from a man under 40 in good health.

V gene TRBV10-3 combines with J gene TRBJ2-2; possibly TRBD1 for D (5 bases). V shed 1 base and J shed 0 bases, with 6 bases lying between them. Germline-derived CDR1 and CDR2 are ENHRY and SYGVKD. This CDR3 region has 15 residues. As DNA, the CDR3 is TGTGCCATCAGTGAGTTGGACACGAACACCGGGGAGCTGTTTTTT. Translating it yields CAISELDTNTGELFF.

The chain employs TRBV6-5 and TRBJ2-7; no reliable D call. This CDR3 has 14 residues. With 3 bases removed from V and 3 bases from J, the gap between germline ends came to 12 bases. The germline V gene has CDR1 MNHEY and CDR2 SVGAGI. As DNA, the CDR3 is TGTGCCAGCAGTTATCGTGCAGGCGTCTACGAGCAGTACTTC. Encoded protein: CASSYRAGVYEQYF.

This clone was detected once. This chain joins TRBV7-7 and TRBJ2-7; 8 bases agree with TRBD2. Germline assignment: CDR1 SSHAT and CDR2 FNYEAQ (reference sequence). The V and J ends lost 5 bases and 4 bases, in that order; junction bases with no gene match: 10. The CDR3 runs 15 residues. This chain's CDR3 is CASSQSQRESYEQYF. The CDR3 bases are TGTGCCAGCAGCCAGAGCCAGCGGGAGAGTTACGAGCAGTACTTC.

The chain couples TRBV7-3 to TRBJ2-1; TRBD1 agrees at 7 bases. V was pared by 4 bases and J by 4 bases, with 7 bases of the junction left unmatched. Germline V gives CDR1 SGHTA, CDR2 FQGTGA. The CDR3 extends over 15 amino acids. The CDR3 region has the DNA TGTGCCAGCAGCTCGTCAGGGGGATTGTACAATGAGCAGTTCTTC. Amino acid sequence: CASSSSGGLYNEQFF.

The table lists this clone with a count of one. The chain has TRBV5-5 and TRBJ2-5; tentative D call: TRBD2 (7 bases). Germline CDR1 is SGHKS and CDR2 is YYEKEE (reference sequence). The germline V and J ends were trimmed by 5 bases and 4 bases, with 18 bases remaining between them. The CDR3 consists of 15 residues. The CDR3 sequence is CASSLLWGGGETQYF. The CDR3 bases are TGTGCCAGCAGTCTGCTTTGGGGAGGGGGAGAGACCCAGTACTTC.

This sequence joins TRBV7-9 and TRBJ2-7; TRBD1 matches at 7 bases. Germline CDR1 SEHNR, CDR2 FQNEAQ (reference sequence). V shed 5 bases, J shed 6 bases, and the junction held 7 bases outside the gene matches. CDR3 length: 13 amino acids. For the CDR3, the DNA is TGTGCCAGCAGCCCCAAGACAGGGTCCGAGCAGTACTTC. Its protein product is CASSPKTGSEQYF. Drawing the rest from reference TRBV7-9 and TRBJ2-7, the complete variable domain is DTGVSQNPRHKITKRGQNVTFRCDPISEHNRLYWYRQTLGQGPEFLTYFQNEAQLEKSRLLSDRFSAERPKGSFSTLEIQRTEQGDSAMYLCASSPKTGSEQYFGPGTRLTVT.

The gene calls are TRBV29-1 and TRBJ1-2, with 9 bases that match TRBD1. This CDR3 is 13 amino acids long. Unmatched junction bases numbered 5, after V lost 4 bases and J lost 5 bases. Germline V lookup: CDR1 SQVTM, CDR2 ANQGSEA. CDR3 sequence (DNA): TGCAGCGTTGCCGGGGGACAGGGTTATGGCTACACCTTC. Its translation: CSVAGGQGYGYTF.

With respect to this clone: The same CDR3 is also encoded by other DNA sequences in this sample. This chain joins TRBV5-1 and TRBJ2-3; TRBD1 matches 8 bases. With 0 bases clipped from V and 0 bases from J, the junction kept 3 bases outside the gene matches. The CDR3 runs 16 residues. Germline CDR1 SGHRS, CDR2 YFSETQ. CDR3 residues: CASSLGDRGSTDTQYF. In DNA, the CDR3 is TGCGCCAGCAGCTTGGGTGACAGGGGAAGCACAGATACGCAGTATTTT.

The chain has TRBV28 and TRBJ2-2; possibly TRBD1 for D (5 bases). V shed 6 bases and J shed 0 bases, with 14 bases lying between them. Germline CDR1 reads MDHEN; CDR2 reads SYDVKM. This CDR3 is 16 amino acids long. The CDR3 region is CASSPPAGSNTGELFF. CDR3 in DNA: TGTGCCAGCAGCCCTCCCGCAGGGTCGAACACCGGGGAGCTGTTTTTT.

This clone has a single count. The V and J genes are TRBV6-1 and TRBJ2-1; 8 nucleotides match TRBD1. CDR1 is MNHNS, CDR2 SASEGT, per germline. Trimming cost V 2 bases and J 8 bases; bases outside gene matches: 5. The CDR3 runs to 14 residues. This chain's CDR3 is CASSEQMTGDEQFF. The CDR3 region has the DNA TGTGCCAGCAGTGAACAAATGACAGGGGATGAGCAGTTCTTC.

The J gene is TRBJ2-1, the V gene TRBV11-2, with D possibly being TRBD2 (6 bases). CDR1 is SGHAT and CDR2 is FQNNGV in the germline V gene. This CDR3 is 17 amino acids long. Trimming cost V 4 bases and J 3 bases, with 19 bases left between them. CDR3 nucleotide sequence: TGTGCCAGCAGCTGGGATAGGTGGGACTCCGGCTACAATGAGCAGTTCTTC. Its protein product is CASSWDRWDSGYNEQFF.

For this clone: This specimen includes other DNA sequences encoding the same CDR3. The V gene is TRBV19, the J gene TRBJ2-1, with D hard to call. The CDR3 runs 12 residues. Germline CDR1 and CDR2: LNHDA and SQIVND (reference sequence). V lost 5 bases and J lost 0, with 2 bases in between. The CDR3 protein is CASSGSYNEQFF. The CDR3 DNA follows: TGTGCCAGTAGTGGCTCCTACAATGAGCAGTTCTTC.

The chain employs TRBV5-6 and TRBJ2-7, with D perhaps given as TRBD1 or TRBD2 (6 bases each). The CDR3 totals 15 residues. In germline, CDR1 is SGHDT, CDR2 YYEEEE. The ends were cut back, 5 bases at V and 5 bases at J, with 20 bases in the middle. The CDR3 sequence: CASSLLGGIRNEQYF. As DNA, the CDR3 is TGTGCCAGCAGTCTACTAGGGGGGATAAGGAACGAGCAGTACTTC. Variable domain in full (rest from reference TRBV5-6 and TRBJ2-7): DAGVTQSPTHLIKTRGQQVTLRCSPKSGHDTVSWYQQALGQGPQFIFQYYEEEERQRGNFPDRFSGHQFPNYSSELNVNALLLGDSALYLCASSLLGGIRNEQYFGPGTRLTVT.

V is TRBV28 and J is TRBJ2-5; the match to TRBD1 covers 9 bases. V shed 6 bases, J shed 5 bases, and the junction held 13 bases outside the gene matches. In germline, CDR1 is MDHEN, CDR2 SYDVKM. The CDR3 sequence is 16 residues long. This chain's CDR3 is CASSLPGQGLSETQYF. For the CDR3, the DNA is TGTGCCAGCAGCCTACCGGGACAGGGTTTATCGGAGACCCAGTACTTC.

The chain links TRBV19 to TRBJ2-7, with D unclear. With 6 bases removed from V and 0 bases from J, the gap between germline ends came to 12 bases. This CDR3 comprises 14 residues. Germline lookup yields CDR1 LNHDA and CDR2 SQIVND (reference sequence). As DNA, the CDR3 is TGTGCCAGTAGCCCTCAACTAAACTCCTACGAGCAGTACTTC. Its translation: CASSPQLNSYEQYF.

The chain has TRBV7-2 and TRBJ1-1, with TRBD1 as a possible D gene (5 bases). This CDR3 has 14 residues. V lost 2 bases, J lost 4 bases, and 11 bases lay in between. CDR1 SGHTA and CDR2 FQGNSA come from the germline V gene. CDR3 DNA: TGTGCCAGCAGCTTAAGGGGTCGAGGCACTGAAGCTTTCTTT. This encodes CASSLRGRGTEAFF.

The gene calls are TRBV28 and TRBJ1-1; 7 bases line up with TRBD1. V was pared by 7 bases and J by 4 bases, with 6 bases of the junction left unmatched. CDR3 size: 13 residues. CDR1 and CDR2 (germline): MDHEN, SYDVKM. The CDR3 nucleotides are TGTGCCAGCACCAGGGGGGGTCCCACTGAAGCTTTCTTT. Its protein product is CASTRGGPTEAFF.

V gene TRBV4-3 combines with J gene TRBJ1-1, with 8 bases matching TRBD1. This CDR3 is 14 amino acids long. Germline V gene data show CDR1 as LGHNA and CDR2 as YSLEER. V was clipped by 3 bases and J by 7 bases; unmatched bases: 7. The CDR3 sequence is CASSHATGDLEAFF. DNA for the CDR3: TGCGCCAGCAGCCATGCGACAGGGGACCTTGAAGCTTTCTTT.

The chain joins TRBV7-9 to TRBJ1-3, with D unclear. Per germline, CDR1 SEHNR and CDR2 FQNEAQ (reference sequence). The CDR3 runs 15 residues. Between the trimmed V and J ends, which lost 0 bases and 2 bases, there was a span of 8 bases. Written as DNA, the CDR3 is TGTGCCAGCAGCTTAGCTGGACGAACTGGAAACACCATATATTTT. As protein: CASSLAGRTGNTIYF.